The sequence of this T cell receptor (beta chain) was determined in a study of blood T cell repertoires in COVID-19 (dated by TCRdb to 2018 to 2021). About the study as a whole: Samples covering the acute and convalescent phases of COVID-19 were provided by collaborators in the United States, Italy and Spain. The prospective study material was composed of cDNA or gDNA derived from T cells, B-cell-depleted T cells, or PBMCs. Subjects who had been exposed to COVID-19, were actively infected with it, or had recovered from it provided the deeply sampled blood TCRbeta repertoires that made up the dataset. The repertoires were made available in a free public database intended to serve as a resource for research on the immune response to SARS-CoV-2. The samples were drawn from the first 160 participants of the ongoing ImmuneRACE study and from 950 to 1,500 subjects provided by 6 global collaborators. Nearly every sample came with metadata listing a de-identified subject ID, COVID-19 status, age in years and sex. Where available, HLA class I and class II types were taken from metadata supplied by the sample provider and were not determined by assay-based typing. Points the paper makes about the study in general: The amount of clinical and demographic metadata varied by source and participant and was provided uncurated.

Each collaborating institution followed its own protocols to collect whole blood in K2EDTA tubes. For TCRbeta analysis, collaborator samples were shipped as frozen whole blood, as isolated PBMCs, or as DNA extracted from either sample type. TCRbeta CDR3 regions were amplified from genomic DNA using the immunoSEQ Assay, a bias-controlled multiplex PCR. Regarding the original processing steps: Nucleated cell counts per sample were estimated from amplification of reference gene primers within the assay. To quantify the absolute abundance of each unique TCRbeta CDR3 rearrangement, sequence reads were collapsed and filtered. For each sample, productive Simpson clonality was calculated by taking the square root of Simpson's diversity index across productive rearrangements. This is the immuneACCESS table as TCRdb keeps it, with only in-frame sequences that have V and J called. A part of the clones is gone; compared with another copy, unresolved V genes explain less than half, and the rest is unexplained. The D gene and trimming were derived from the DNA, and the V and J assignments and clone size from that table. The sample table lists some 89,000 clones, approximately 89% of them with a count of one. The ten most abundant clones make up roughly 2.3% of the sample.

Concerning this clone: No antigen is known for it. Base qualities are not provided; no much larger clone lies one nucleotide away. Other DNA sequences of this sample code for an identical CDR3.

Sequencing was performed on peripheral blood. This clonotype was obtained from a man aged 45-65 years with acute or convalescent COVID-19.

Read as DNA, the sequence is TGTGCCAGCAGCCCCAGACTAGCGGGGACCGGGGAGCTGTTTTTT. Its product reads: CASSPRLAGTGELFF. The rearranged segments are TRBV6-5 and TRBJ2-2; TRBD2 fits 11 bases in the junction. V is trimmed back by 6 bases and J by 5 bases, and the junction contains 5 bases that no gene match accounts for. The CDR3 starts with the cysteine, ends with the phenylalanine, and has 15 residues. The sequence is cut down to CDR3 DNA, 45 bases in frame from base 1. CDR1 MNHEY and CDR2 SVGAGI were looked up in the germline V gene.